The clone carrying this T cell receptor beta chain occurred a few times. This sample is part of a study of blood T cell repertoires in COVID-19. Here immunoSEQ multiplex PCR was the method, and the copy in TCRdb shows in-frame clones only, minus some. The sample records roughly 150,000 clones, 81% being singletons. V dropped 0 bases and J dropped 0 bases, with 5 bases sitting between them. This CDR3 has 14 residues. Germline loops: CDR1 SGHTA, CDR2 FQGNSA. Sequenced input: peripheral blood. The chain has TRBV7-2 and TRBJ1-1; D not resolved. The receptor was isolated from a human donor in a cohort sampled during active COVID-19. The CDR3 here is CASSLAAMNTEAFF. CDR3 bases: TGTGCCAGCAGCTTAGCAGCAATGAACACTGAAGCTTTCTTT.